These 5 T cell receptor beta chains were all obtained from the same sample, sequenced in a study of patients and donors after allogeneic stem cell transplantation. TCRdb redid the calling of the RT-PCR reads with MiXCR, one entry per CDR3 protein. The table records fewer than 500,000 distinct CDR3 sequences, 15% to 20% of them present only once. The sequencing input was blood, either unsorted or a sorted T cell fraction (not recorded which). These receptors all come from a human donor who was either an allogeneic HSCT recipient or a stem cell or donor lymphocyte infusion donor (not recorded which). It is not recorded whose cells these are; they may come from a transplant donor.

The gene calls are TRBV19 and TRBJ1-1; 12 nucleotides line up with TRBD1. J lost 4 bases, V lost 5 bases, and 8 bases had no gene match. In germline, CDR1 is LNHDA, CDR2 SQIVND (reference sequence). CDR3 length equals 16 residues. CDR3 protein: CASSFRDRGPGTEAFF. The CDR3 bases are TGTGCCAGTAGTTTTCGGGACAGGGGGCCGGGCACTGAAGCTTTCTTT.

This clonotype was seen more than once but under ten times. J is TRBJ1-5 and V is TRBV6-1; a possible D gene is TRBD1 (5 bases). The CDR3 contains 17 residues. Germline CDR1 and CDR2: MNHNS and SASEGT. Trimming removed 7 bases from V and 4 bases from J, with 23 bases in between. The CDR3 bases are TGTGCCAGCAAATCGGTTGGAGGAGCAGGGCAAAATCAGCCCCAGCATTTT. This sequence encodes CASKSVGGAGQNQPQHF.

This clonotype was seen only a few times. This chain uses TRBV20-1 with TRBJ2-7; TRBD2 matches 13 bases. J lost 1 base, V lost 6 bases, and 6 bases had no gene match. The CDR3 is 15 residues long. Looked up from germline, CDR1 is DFQATT and CDR2 is SNEGSKA (reference sequence). CDR3 sequence reads: CSARQLAGGSYEQYF. The CDR3 DNA sequence: TGCAGTGCGCGCCAACTAGCGGGAGGGTCCTACGAGCAGTACTTC.

This chain joins TRBV27 and TRBJ1-5; D perhaps matches TRBD1 (5 bases). The CDR3 totals 12 residues. V dropped 7 bases and J dropped 6 bases, with 10 bases sitting between them. In germline, CDR1 is MNHEY, CDR2 SMNVEV (reference sequence). CDR3 sequence: CASTGVGQPQHF. CDR3 in DNA: TGTGCCAGCACGGGGGTCGGTCAGCCCCAGCATTTT.

This clonotype was seen a few times. The rearrangement joins TRBV7-9 to TRBJ1-2, with D tentatively TRBD1 (5 bases). Germline assignment: CDR1 SEHNR and CDR2 FQNEAQ (reference sequence). The CDR3 is made up of 15 amino acids. V was shortened by 5 bases and J by 7 bases, with 20 bases between the two germline ends. Written as DNA, the CDR3 is TGTGCCAGCAGCAGCGGGACGGAGGGGAGGAGTGGCTACACCTTC. It is translated as CASSSGTEGRSGYTF. Variable domain in full (rest from reference TRBV7-9 and TRBJ1-2): DTGVSQNPRHKITKRGQNVTFRCDPISEHNRLYWYRQTLGQGPEFLTYFQNEAQLEKSRLLSDRFSAERPKGSFSTLEIQRTEQGDSAMYLCASSSGTEGRSGYTFGSGTRLTVV.